This TCR beta chain was identified in a study of T cells after yellow fever vaccination. Study-wide results and limits: Peaking faster, on day 5 versus 15, the secondary response was nonetheless weaker.

Generation of TCR cDNA used 5'RACE template switching (which added a universal primer site and UMIs). TCRdb used MiXCR to reprocess the 5' RACE reads, holding one entry per CDR3 protein. The sample includes 300,000 or so distinct CDR3 sequences, roughly 4.3% seen only once; the top ten take 20% to 25%. Points on this clonotype: Antigen unknown.

The sequence derives from a man aged 18 to 30 who received the YFV17D yellow fever vaccine. The material sequenced was PBMCs, taken 5 days after the yellow fever booster vaccination.

CDR3 nucleotide sequence: TGTGCCAGCAGCTTAGCGGACAGGGGTGCCCAGCCCCAGCATTTT. This codes for CASSLADRGAQPQHF. The rearrangement links TRBV7-9 to TRBJ1-5; 9 bases match TRBD1. The germline V gene encodes CDR1 SEHNR and CDR2 FQNEAQ (reference sequence). The trim removed 0 bases at V and 7 bases at J, leaving 4 bases unmatched. There are 15 residues in the CDR3.